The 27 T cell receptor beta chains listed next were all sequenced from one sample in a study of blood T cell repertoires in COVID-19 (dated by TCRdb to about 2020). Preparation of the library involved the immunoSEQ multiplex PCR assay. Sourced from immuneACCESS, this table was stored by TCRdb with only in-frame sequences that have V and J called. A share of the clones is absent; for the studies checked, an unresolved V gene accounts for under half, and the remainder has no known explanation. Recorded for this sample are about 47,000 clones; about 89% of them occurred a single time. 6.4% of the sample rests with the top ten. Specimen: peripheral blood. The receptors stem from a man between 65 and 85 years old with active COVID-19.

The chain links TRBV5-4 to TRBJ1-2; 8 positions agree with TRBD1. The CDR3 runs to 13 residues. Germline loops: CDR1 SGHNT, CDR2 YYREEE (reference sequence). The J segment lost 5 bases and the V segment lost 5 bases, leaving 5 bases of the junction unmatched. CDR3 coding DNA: TGTGCCAGCAGTCCGACAGGGGCGTATGGCTACACCTTC. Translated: CASSPTGAYGYTF.

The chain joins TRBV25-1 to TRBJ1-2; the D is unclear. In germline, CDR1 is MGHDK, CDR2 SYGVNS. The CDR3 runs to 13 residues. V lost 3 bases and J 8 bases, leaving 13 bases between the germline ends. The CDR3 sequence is CASSDNAGWGYTF. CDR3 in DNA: TGTGCCAGCAGTGATAACGCTGGCTGGGGCTACACCTTC.

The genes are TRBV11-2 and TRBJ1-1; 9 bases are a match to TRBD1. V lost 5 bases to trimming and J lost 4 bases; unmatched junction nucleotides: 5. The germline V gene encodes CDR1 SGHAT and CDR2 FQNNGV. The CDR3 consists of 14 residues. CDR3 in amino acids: CASSGTGMSTEAFF. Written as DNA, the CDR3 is TGTGCCAGCAGCGGGACAGGGATGAGCACTGAAGCTTTCTTT.

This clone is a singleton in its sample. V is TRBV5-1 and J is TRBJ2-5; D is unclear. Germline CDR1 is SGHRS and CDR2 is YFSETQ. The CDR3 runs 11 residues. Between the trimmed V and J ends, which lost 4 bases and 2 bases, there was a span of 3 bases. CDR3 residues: CASSLQETQYF. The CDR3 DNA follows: TGCGCCAGCAGCCTACAAGAGACCCAGTACTTC.

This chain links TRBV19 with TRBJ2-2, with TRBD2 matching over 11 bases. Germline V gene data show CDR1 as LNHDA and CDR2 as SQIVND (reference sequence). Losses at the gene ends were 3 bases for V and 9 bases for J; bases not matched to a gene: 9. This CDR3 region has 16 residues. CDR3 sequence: CASSITSGGPVRELFF. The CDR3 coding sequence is TGTGCCAGTAGTATTACTAGCGGGGGACCCGTGAGGGAGCTGTTTTTT.

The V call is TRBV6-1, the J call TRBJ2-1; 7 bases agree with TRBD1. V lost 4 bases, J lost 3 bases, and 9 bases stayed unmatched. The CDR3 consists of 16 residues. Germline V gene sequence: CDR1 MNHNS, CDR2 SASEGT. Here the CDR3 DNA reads TGTGCCAGCAGTGTATATGGACAGGCAAACTACAATGAGCAGTTCTTC. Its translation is CASSVYGQANYNEQFF.

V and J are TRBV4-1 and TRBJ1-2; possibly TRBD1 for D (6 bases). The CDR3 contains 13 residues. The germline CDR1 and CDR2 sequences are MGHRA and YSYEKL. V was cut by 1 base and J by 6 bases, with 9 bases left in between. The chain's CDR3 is CASSQASGDGYTF. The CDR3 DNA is TGCGCCAGCAGCCAAGCGTCAGGGGATGGCTACACCTTC.

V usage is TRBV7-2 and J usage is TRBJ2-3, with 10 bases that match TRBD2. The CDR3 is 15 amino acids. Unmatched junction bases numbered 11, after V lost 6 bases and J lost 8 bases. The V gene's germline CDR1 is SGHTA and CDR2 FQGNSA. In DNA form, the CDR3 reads TGTGCCAGCAGGGGAGGAGGACTAGCGGAATCTACGCAGTATTTT. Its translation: CASRGGGLAESTQYF.

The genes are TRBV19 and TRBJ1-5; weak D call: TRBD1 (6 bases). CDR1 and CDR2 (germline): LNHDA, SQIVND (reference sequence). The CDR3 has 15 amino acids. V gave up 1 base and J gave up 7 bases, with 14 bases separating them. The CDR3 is CASSIVSGVGQPQHF. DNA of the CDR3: TGTGCCAGTAGTATAGTGTCAGGGGTGGGGCAGCCCCAGCATTTT.

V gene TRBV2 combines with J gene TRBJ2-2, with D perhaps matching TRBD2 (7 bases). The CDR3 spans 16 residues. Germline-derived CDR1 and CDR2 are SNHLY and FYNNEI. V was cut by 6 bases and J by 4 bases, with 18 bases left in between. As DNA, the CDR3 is TGTGCCAGCAGGGACGCAGGCCGGGGGGCCACCGGGGAGCTGTTTTTT. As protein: CASRDAGRGATGELFF. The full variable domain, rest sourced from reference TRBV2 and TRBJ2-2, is EPEVTQTPSHQVTQMGQEVILRCVPISNHLYFYWYRQILGQKVEFLVSFYNNEISEKSEIFDDQFSVERPDGSNFTLKIRSTKLEDSAMYFCASRDAGRGATGELFFGEGSRLTVL.

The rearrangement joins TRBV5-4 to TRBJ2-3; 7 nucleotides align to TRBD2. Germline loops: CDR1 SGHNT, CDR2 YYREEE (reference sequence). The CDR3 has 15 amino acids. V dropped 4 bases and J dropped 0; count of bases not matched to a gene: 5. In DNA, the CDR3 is TGTGCCAGCAGCCCGCTAGCGGATAGCACAGATACGCAGTATTTT. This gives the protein CASSPLADSTDTQYF.

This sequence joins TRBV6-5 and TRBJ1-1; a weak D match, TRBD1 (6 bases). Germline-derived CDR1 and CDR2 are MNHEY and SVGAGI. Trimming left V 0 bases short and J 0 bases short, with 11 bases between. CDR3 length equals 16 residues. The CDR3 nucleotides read TGTGCCAGCAGTTACTCAGGGGGAATCATGAACACTGAAGCTTTCTTT. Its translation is CASSYSGGIMNTEAFF.

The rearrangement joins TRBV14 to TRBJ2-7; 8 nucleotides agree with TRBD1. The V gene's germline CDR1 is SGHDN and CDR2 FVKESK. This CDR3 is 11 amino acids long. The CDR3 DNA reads TGTGCGACAGGGGCAGGGCCCGAGCAGTACTTC. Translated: CATGAGPEQYF. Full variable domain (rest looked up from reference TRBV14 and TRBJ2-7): EAGVTQFPSHSVIEKGQTVTLRCDPISGHDNLYWYRRVMGKEIKFLLHFVKESKQDESGMPNNRFLAERTGGTYSTLKVQPAELEDSGVYFCATGAGPEQYFGPGTRLTVT.

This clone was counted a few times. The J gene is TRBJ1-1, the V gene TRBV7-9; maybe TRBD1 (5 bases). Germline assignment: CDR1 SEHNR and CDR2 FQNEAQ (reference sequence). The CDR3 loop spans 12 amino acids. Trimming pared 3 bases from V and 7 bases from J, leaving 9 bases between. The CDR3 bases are TGTGCCAGCAGCTTGGGGGGATTTGAAGCTTTCTTT. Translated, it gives CASSLGGFEAFF. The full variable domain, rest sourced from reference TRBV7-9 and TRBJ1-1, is DTGVSQNPRHKITKRGQNVTFRCDPISEHNRLYWYRQTLGQGPEFLTYFQNEAQLEKSRLLSDRFSAERPKGSFSTLEIQRTEQGDSAMYLCASSLGGFEAFFGQGTRLTVV.

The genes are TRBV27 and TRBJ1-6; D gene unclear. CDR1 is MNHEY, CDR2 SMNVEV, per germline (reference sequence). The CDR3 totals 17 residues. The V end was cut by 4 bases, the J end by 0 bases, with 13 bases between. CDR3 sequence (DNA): TGTGCCAGCAGTTCTATCGCTCTAAGCTCCTATAATTCACCCCTCCACTTT. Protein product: CASSSIALSSYNSPLHF.

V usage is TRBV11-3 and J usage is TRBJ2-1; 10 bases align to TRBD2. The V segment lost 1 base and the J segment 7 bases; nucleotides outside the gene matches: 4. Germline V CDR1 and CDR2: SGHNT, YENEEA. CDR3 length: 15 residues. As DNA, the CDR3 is TGTGCCAGCAGCTTAGTCCTAGCGGGGGTAAATGAGCAGTTCTTC. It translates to CASSLVLAGVNEQFF.

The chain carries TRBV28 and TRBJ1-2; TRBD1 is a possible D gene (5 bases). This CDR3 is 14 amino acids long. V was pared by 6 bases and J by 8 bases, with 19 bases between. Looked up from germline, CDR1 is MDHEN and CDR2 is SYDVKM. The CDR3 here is CASRRARGFHGYTF. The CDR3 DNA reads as TGTGCCAGCAGGCGCGCCCGGGGGTTTCACGGCTACACCTTC.

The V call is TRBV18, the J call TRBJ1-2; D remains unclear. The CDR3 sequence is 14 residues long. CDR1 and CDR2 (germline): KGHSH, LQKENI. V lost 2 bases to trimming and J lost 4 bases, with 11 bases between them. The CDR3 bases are TGTGCCAGCTCACCAATAAGCGTTACCTATGGCTACACCTTC. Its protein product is CASSPISVTYGYTF.

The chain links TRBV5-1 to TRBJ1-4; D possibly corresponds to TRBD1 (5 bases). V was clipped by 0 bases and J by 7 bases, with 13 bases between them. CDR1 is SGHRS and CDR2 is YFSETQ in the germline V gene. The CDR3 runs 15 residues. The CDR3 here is CASSLGGIGGEKLFF. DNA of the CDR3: TGCGCCAGCAGCTTGGGCGGGATCGGGGGTGAAAAACTGTTTTTT.

Here the CDR3 reads CASSYYRDTEAFF. For the CDR3, the DNA is TGTGCCAGCAGTTACTACAGGGACACTGAAGCTTTCTTT. This rearrangement joins TRBV6-2 or TRBV6-3 to TRBJ1-1, with D possibly matching TRBD1 (6 bases). There are 13 residues in the CDR3. With 1 base removed from V and 3 bases from J, the gap between germline ends came to 6 bases. Germline loops: CDR1 MNHEY, CDR2 SVGEGT.

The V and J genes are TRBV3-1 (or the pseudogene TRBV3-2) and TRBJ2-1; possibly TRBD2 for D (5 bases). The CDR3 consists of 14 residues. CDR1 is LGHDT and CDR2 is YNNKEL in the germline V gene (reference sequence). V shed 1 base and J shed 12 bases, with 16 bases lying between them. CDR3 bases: TGTGCCAGCAGCCAAGTGGATTTGGCCGAGGGGCAGTTCTTC. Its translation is CASSQVDLAEGQFF.

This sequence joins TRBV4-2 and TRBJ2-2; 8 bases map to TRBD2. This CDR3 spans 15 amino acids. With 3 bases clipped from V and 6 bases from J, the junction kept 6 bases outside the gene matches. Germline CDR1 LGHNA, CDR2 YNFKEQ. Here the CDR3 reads CASSQTSVGAGELFF. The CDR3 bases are TGTGCCAGCAGCCAGACTAGCGTAGGGGCCGGGGAGCTGTTTTTT.

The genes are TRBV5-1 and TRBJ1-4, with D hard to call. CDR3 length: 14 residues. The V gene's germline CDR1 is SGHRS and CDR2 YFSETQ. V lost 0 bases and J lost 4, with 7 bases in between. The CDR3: CASSLDSSNEKLFF. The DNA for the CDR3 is TGCGCCAGCAGCTTGGACAGCAGTAATGAAAAACTGTTTTTT. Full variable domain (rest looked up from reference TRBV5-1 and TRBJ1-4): KAGVTQTPRYLIKTRGQQVTLSCSPISGHRSVSWYQQTPGQGLQFLFEYFSETQRNKGNFPGRFSGRQFSNSRSEMNVSTLELGDSALYLCASSLDSSNEKLFFGSGTQLSVL.

DNA of the CDR3: TGTGCCAGCAGCGTAGATGCGGGAGTCAATCAGCCCCAGCATTTT. Protein sequence: CASSVDAGVNQPQHF. This chain joins TRBV9 and TRBJ1-5; D is ambiguous. V was trimmed by 0 bases and J by 3 bases, leaving 10 bases between them. The germline V gene has CDR1 SGDLS and CDR2 YYNGEE. The CDR3 contains 15 residues.

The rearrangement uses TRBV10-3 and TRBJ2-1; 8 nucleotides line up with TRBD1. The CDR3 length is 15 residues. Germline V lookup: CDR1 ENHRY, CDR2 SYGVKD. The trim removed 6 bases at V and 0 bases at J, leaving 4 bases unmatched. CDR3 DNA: TGTGCCATCAGACCAACAGGGGGCTCCTACAATGAGCAGTTCTTC. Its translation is CAIRPTGGSYNEQFF.

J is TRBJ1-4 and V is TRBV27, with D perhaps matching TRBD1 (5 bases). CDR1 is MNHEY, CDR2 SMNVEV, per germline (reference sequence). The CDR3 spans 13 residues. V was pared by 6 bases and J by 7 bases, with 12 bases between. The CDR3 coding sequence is TGTGCCAGCAGATCAGGGAACGGTGAAAAACTGTTTTTT. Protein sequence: CASRSGNGEKLFF.

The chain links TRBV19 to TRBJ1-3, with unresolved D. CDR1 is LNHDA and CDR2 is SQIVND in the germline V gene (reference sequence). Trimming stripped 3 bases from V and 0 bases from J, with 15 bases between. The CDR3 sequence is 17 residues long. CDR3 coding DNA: TGTGCCAGTAGTATGTTCGTCCCCCGGGGCTCTGGAAACACCATATATTTT. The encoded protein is CASSMFVPRGSGNTIYF.